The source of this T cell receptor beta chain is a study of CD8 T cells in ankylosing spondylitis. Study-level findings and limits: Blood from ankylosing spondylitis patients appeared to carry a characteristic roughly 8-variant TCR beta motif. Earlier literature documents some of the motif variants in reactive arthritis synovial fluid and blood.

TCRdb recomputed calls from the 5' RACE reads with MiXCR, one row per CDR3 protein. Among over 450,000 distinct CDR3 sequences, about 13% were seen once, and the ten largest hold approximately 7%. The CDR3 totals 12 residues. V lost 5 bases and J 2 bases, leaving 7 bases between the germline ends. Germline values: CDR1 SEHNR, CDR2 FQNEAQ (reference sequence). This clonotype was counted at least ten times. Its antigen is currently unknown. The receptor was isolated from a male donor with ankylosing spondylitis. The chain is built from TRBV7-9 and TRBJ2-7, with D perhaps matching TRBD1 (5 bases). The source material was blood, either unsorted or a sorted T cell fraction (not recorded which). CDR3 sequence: CASSPGTYEQYF. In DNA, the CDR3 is TGTGCCAGCAGCCCAGGGACCTACGAGCAGTACTTC. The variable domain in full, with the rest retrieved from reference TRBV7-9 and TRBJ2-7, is DTGVSQNPRHKITKRGQNVTFRCDPISEHNRLYWYRQTLGQGPEFLTYFQNEAQLEKSRLLSDRFSAERPKGSFSTLEIQRTEQGDSAMYLCASSPGTYEQYFGPGTRLTVT.